These 8 T cell receptor beta chains were sequenced from one sample in a study of blood T cell repertoires in COVID-19. Some clones are missing from TCRdb's copy, which holds only in-frame ones; the method was immunoSEQ multiplex PCR. The sample carries some 400,000 clones, around 89% recorded once. What was sequenced was PBMCs or T cells enriched from blood (not recorded which). All receptors come from a man aged 30-40 years who had recovered from COVID-19.

The rearrangement links TRBV18 to TRBJ2-1, with 7 bases lining up with TRBD2. V was clipped by 3 bases and J by 0 bases; unmatched bases: 5. The CDR3 spans 16 residues. CDR1 is KGHSH and CDR2 is LQKENI in the germline V gene. The CDR3 bases are TGTGCCAGCTCACCGCTGGGGAGGGGCTCCTACAATGAGCAGTTCTTC. Its translation: CASSPLGRGSYNEQFF.

This clone was counted once. This chain connects TRBV11-2 to TRBJ2-1; the match to TRBD2 covers 10 bases. This CDR3 spans 15 amino acids. Germline V gene sequence: CDR1 SGHAT, CDR2 FQNNGV. V trimming: 3 bases; J trimming: 5 bases; junction bases outside the gene matches: 4. DNA for the CDR3: TGTGCCAGCAGCTTTGAACTAGCGGGAAACAATGAGCAGTTCTTC. Its protein is CASSFELAGNNEQFF.

This rearrangement joins TRBV27 to TRBJ2-2; D is unresolved. Looked up from germline, CDR1 is MNHEY and CDR2 is SMNVEV (reference sequence). Deletions cut 6 bases from V and 4 bases from J, with 12 bases between. The CDR3 runs to 14 residues. CDR3 sequence: CASRLEQFTGELFF. The CDR3 DNA is TGTGCCAGCAGATTAGAACAGTTCACCGGGGAGCTGTTTTTT.

The J gene is TRBJ2-5, the V gene TRBV7-6; TRBD1 matches 7 bases. Germline loops: CDR1 SGHVS, CDR2 FNYEAQ. Germline trimming cut 4 bases from V and 4 bases from J; bases unmatched to any gene: 9. CDR3 size: 15 residues. CDR3 in amino acids: CASSSSQYRGETQYF. The DNA for the CDR3 is TGTGCCAGCAGCTCATCCCAGTACAGGGGAGAGACCCAGTACTTC.

The chain couples TRBV15 to TRBJ2-1, with TRBD2 as a possible D gene (6 bases). CDR3 length equals 13 residues. V was cut by 4 bases and J by 8 bases, with 12 bases left in between. Per the germline V gene, CDR1 is LNHNV and CDR2 is YYDKDF (reference sequence). CDR3 protein: CATSTPREDEQFF. In DNA form, the CDR3 reads TGTGCCACCAGCACCCCGAGGGAGGATGAGCAGTTCTTC.

This chain connects TRBV7-9 to TRBJ1-2; 7 bases are a match to TRBD1. J lost 0 bases, V lost 4 bases, and 5 bases had no gene match. The CDR3 is 15 residues long. CDR1 is SEHNR, CDR2 FQNEAQ, per germline (reference sequence). The CDR3 here is CASSYRDRANYGYTF. The CDR3 region has the DNA TGTGCCAGCAGCTACAGGGACAGAGCTAACTATGGCTACACCTTC.

In DNA, the CDR3 is TGTGCCAGCAGCTTGAGTCTAGCGGGAGTGGATGAGCAGTTCTTC. The encoded protein is CASSLSLAGVDEQFF. The chain links TRBV5-4 to TRBJ2-1; 10 bases are shared with TRBD2. V lost 1 base, J lost 8 bases, and 6 bases stayed unmatched. Looked up from germline, CDR1 is SGHNT and CDR2 is YYREEE (reference sequence). CDR3 length: 15 residues.

This chain uses TRBV6-1 with TRBJ1-5, with 9 positions matching TRBD1. Germline trimming cut 3 bases from V and 6 bases from J; bases unmatched to any gene: 6. Germline loops: CDR1 MNHNS, CDR2 SASEGT. The CDR3 loop spans 15 amino acids. The CDR3 here is CASSDEQGAVQPQHF. The CDR3 bases are TGTGCCAGCAGTGACGAACAGGGGGCGGTTCAGCCCCAGCATTTT.